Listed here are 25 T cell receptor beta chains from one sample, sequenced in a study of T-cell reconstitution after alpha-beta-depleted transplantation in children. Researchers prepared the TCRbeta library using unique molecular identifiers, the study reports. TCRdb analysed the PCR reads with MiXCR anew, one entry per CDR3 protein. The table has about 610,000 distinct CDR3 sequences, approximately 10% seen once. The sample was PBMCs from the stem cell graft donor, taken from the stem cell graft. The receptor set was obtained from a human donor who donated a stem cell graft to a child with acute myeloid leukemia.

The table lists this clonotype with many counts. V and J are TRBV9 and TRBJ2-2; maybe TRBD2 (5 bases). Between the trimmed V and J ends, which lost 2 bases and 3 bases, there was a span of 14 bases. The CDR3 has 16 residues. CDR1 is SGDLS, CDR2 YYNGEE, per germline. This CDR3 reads CASSVLAAGDTGELFF. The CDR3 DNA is TGTGCCAGCAGCGTGCTAGCCGCTGGGGACACCGGGGAGCTGTTTTTT. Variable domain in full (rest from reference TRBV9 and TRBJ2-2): DSGVTQTPKHLITATGQRVTLRCSPRSGDLSVYWYQQSLDQGLQFLIQYYNGEERAKGNILERFSAQQFPDLHSELNLSSLELGDSALYFCASSVLAAGDTGELFFGEGSRLTVL.

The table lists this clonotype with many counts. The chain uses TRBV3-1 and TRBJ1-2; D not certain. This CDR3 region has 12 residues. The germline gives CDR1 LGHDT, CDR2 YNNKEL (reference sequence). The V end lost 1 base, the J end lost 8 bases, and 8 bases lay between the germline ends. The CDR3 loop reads CASSQARRGYTF. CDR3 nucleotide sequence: TGTGCCAGCAGCCAAGCTCGGCGAGGCTACACCTTC.

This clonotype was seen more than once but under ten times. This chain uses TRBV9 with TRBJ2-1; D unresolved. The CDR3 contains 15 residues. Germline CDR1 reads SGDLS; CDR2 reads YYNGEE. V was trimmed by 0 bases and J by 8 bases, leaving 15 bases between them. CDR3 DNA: TGTGCCAGCAGCGTAGTTGGTAGGCTTGGGGATGAGCAGTTCTTC. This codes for CASSVVGRLGDEQFF.

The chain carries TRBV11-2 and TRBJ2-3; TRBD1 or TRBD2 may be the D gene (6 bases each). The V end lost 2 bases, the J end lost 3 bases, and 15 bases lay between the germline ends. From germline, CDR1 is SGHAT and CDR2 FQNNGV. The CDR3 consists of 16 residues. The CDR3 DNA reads TGTGCCAGCAGCTTACTCCCGGGGGCGCGGACAGATACGCAGTATTTT. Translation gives CASSLLPGARTDTQYF.

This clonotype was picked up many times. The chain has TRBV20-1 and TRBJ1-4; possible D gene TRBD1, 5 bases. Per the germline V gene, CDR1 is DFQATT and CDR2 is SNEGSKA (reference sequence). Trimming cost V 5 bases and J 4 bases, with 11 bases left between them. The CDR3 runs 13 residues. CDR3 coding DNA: TGCAGTGCTTTTGACAGCGGTAATGAAAAACTGTTTTTT. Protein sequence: CSAFDSGNEKLFF.

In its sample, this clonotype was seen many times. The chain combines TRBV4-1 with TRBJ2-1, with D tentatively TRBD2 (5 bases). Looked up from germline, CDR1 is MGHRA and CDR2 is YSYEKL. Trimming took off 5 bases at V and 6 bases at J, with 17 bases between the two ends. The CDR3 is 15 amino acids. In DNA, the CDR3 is TGCGCCAGCAGCTCCTTTGGGAGTGGGAGCAATGAGCAGTTCTTC. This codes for CASSSFGSGSNEQFF.

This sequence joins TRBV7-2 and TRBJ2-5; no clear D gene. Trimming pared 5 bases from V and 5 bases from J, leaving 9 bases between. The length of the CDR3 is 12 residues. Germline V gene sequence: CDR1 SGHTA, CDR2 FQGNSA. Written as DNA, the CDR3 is TGTGCCAGCAGCCCCAATTCGGAGACCCAGTACTTC. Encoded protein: CASSPNSETQYF. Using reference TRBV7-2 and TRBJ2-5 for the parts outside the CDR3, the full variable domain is GAGVSQSPSNKVTEKGKDVELRCDPISGHTALYWYRQSLGQGLEFLIYFQGNSAPDKSGLPSDRFSAERTGGSVSTLTIQRTQQEDSAVYLCASSPNSETQYFGPGTRLLVL.

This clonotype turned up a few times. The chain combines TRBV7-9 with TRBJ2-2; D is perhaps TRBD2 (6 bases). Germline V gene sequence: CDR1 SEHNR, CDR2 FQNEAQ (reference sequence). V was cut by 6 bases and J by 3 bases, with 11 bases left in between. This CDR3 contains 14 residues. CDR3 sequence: CASSRTGDTGELFF. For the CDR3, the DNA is TGTGCCAGCAGTCGGACGGGGGACACCGGGGAGCTGTTTTTT.

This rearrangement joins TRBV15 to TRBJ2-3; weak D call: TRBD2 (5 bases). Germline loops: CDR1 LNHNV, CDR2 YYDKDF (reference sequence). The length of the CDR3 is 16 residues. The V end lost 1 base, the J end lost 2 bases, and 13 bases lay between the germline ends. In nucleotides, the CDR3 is TGTGCCACCAGCAGAGCCATACGGGAACCCACAGATACGCAGTATTTT. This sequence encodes CATSRAIREPTDTQYF.

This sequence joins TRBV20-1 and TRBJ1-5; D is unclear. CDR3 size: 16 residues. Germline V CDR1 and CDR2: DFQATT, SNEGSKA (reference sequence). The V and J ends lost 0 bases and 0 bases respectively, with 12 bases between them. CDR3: CSARDRPGNSNQPQHF. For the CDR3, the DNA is TGCAGTGCTAGAGACAGGCCGGGGAATAGCAATCAGCCCCAGCATTTT.

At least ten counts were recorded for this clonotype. The CDR3 DNA follows: TGTGCCAGCAGCCAGCGGGGGAATGAGCAGTTCTTC. Protein sequence: CASSQRGNEQFF. J is TRBJ2-1 and V is TRBV4-2; 7 nucleotides line up with TRBD2. The length of the CDR3 is 12 residues. The V segment lost 3 bases and the J segment 7 bases; nucleotides outside the gene matches: 0. From germline, CDR1 is LGHNA and CDR2 YNFKEQ.

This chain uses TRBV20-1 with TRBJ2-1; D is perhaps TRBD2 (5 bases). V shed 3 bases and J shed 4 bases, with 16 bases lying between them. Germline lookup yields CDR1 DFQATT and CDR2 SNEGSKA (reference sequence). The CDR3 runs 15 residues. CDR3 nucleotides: TGCAGTGCTAGGCCTCGGGGTTTGCAGTACAATGAGCAGTTCTTC. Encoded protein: CSARPRGLQYNEQFF.

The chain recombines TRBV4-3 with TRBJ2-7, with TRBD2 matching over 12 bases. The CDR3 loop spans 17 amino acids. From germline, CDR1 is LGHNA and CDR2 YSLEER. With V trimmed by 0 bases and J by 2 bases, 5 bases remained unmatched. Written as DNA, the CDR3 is TGCGCCAGCAGCCAAGATCCCGGGACTAGCGGGCCCTACGAGCAGTACTTC. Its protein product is CASSQDPGTSGPYEQYF.

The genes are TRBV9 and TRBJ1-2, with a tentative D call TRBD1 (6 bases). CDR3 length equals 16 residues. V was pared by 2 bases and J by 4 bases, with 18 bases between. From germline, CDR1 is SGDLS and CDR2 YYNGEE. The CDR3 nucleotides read TGTGCCAGCAGCGTCCTGGACAGCTTCATTATCTATGGCTACACCTTC. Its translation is CASSVLDSFIIYGYTF. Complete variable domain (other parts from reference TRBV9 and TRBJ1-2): DSGVTQTPKHLITATGQRVTLRCSPRSGDLSVYWYQQSLDQGLQFLIQYYNGEERAKGNILERFSAQQFPDLHSELNLSSLELGDSALYFCASSVLDSFIIYGYTFGSGTRLTVV.

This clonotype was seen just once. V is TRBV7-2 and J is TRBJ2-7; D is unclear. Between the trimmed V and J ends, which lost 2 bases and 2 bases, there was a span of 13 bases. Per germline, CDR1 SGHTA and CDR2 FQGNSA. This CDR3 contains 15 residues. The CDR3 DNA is TGTGCCAGCAGCTTATTTGCATCCAACCCCTACGAGCAGTACTTC. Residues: CASSLFASNPYEQYF.

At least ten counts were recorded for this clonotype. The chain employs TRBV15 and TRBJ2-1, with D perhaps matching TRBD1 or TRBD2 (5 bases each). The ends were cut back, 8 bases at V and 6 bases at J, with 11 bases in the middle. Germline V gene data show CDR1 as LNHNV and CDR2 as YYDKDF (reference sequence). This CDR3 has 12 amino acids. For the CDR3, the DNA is TGTGCCACCCAGGGAGCGGTCAATGAGCAGTTCTTC. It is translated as CATQGAVNEQFF.

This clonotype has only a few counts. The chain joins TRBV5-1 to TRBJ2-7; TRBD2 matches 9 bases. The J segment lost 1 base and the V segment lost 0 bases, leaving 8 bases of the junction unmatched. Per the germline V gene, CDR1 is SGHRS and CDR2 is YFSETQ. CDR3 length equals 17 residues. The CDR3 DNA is TGCGCCAGCAGCTTGGAACTAGCGGGCCTTACTTCCTACGAGCAGTACTTC. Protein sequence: CASSLELAGLTSYEQYF.

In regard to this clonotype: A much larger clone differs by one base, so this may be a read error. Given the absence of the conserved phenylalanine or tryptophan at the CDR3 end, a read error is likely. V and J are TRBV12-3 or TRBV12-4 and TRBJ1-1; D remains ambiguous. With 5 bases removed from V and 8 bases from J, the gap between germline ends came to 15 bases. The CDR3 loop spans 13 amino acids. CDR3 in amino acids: CASSRKEEWEAFC. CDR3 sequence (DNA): TGTGCCAGCAGTAGAAAGGAGGAATGGGAAGCTTTCTGT.

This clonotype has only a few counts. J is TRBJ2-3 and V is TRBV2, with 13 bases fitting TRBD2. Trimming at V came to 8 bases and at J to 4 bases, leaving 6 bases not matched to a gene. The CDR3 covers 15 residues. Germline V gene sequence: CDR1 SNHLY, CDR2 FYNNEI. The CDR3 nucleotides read TGTGCCAGCTTCGGGACTAGCGGGGCCGCAGATACGCAGTATTTT. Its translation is CASFGTSGAADTQYF.

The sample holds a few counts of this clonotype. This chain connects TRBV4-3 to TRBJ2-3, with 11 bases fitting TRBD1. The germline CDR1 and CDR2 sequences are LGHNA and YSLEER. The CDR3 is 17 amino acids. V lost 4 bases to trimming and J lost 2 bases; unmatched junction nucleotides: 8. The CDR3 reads CASSRFGQGAFTDTQYF. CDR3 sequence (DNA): TGCGCCAGCAGCCGCTTCGGACAGGGGGCTTTCACAGATACGCAGTATTTT.

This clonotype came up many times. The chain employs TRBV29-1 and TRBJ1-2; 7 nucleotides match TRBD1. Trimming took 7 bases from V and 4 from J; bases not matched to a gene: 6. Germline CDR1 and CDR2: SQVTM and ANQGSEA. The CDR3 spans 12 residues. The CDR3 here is CSDTGASYGYTF. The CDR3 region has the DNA TGCAGCGATACAGGGGCGAGCTATGGCTACACCTTC. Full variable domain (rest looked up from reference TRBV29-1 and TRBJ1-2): SAVISQKPSRDICQRGTSLTIQCQVDSQVTMMFWYRQQPGQSLTLIATANQGSEATYESGFVIDKFPISRPNLTFSTLTVSNMSPEDSSIYLCSDTGASYGYTFGSGTRLTVV.

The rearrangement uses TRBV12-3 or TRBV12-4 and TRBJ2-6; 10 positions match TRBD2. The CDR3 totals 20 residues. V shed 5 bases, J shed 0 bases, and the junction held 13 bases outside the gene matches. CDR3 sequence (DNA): TGTGCCAGCAGTCCACGACTAGCGGGTACCTTCTCCTCTGGGGCCAACGTCCTGACTTTC. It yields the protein CASSPRLAGTFSSGANVLTF.

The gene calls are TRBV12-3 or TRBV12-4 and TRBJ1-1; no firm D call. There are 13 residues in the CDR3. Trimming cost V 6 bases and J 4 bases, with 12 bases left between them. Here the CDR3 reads CASRRSGSTEAFF. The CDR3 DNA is TGTGCCAGCAGACGGTCTGGGTCCACTGAAGCTTTCTTT.

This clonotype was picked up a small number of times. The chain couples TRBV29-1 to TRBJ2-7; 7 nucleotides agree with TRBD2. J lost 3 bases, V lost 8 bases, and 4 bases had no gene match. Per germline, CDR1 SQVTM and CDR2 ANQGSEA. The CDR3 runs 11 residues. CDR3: CSSAGNYEQYF. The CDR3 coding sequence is TGCAGCTCAGCGGGGAACTACGAGCAGTACTTC.

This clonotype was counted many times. The CDR3 DNA follows: TGTGCCAGCAGTTTTTACGCTTCCTACGAGCAGTACTTC. Translated: CASSFYASYEQYF. The V call is TRBV27, the J call TRBJ2-7; no clear D gene. Germline-derived CDR1 and CDR2 are MNHEY and SMNVEV (reference sequence). Trimming took 3 bases from V and 1 from J, leaving 7 bases between them. The CDR3 is made up of 13 amino acids.